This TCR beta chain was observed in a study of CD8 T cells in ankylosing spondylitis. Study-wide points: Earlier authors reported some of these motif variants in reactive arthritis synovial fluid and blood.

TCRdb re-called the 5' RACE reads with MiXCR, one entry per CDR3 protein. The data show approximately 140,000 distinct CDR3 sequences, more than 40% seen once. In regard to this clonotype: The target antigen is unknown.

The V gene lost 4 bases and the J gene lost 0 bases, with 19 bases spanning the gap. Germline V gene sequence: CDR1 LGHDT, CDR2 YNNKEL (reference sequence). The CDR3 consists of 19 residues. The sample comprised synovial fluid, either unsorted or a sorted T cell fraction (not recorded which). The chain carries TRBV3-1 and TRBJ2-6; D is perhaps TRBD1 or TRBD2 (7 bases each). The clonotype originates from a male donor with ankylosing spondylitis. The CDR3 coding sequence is TGTGCCAGCAGCCCGGGTGCAGGGGGGGATTTCTCTGGGGCCAACGTCCTGACTTTC. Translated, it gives CASSPGAGGDFSGANVLTF.